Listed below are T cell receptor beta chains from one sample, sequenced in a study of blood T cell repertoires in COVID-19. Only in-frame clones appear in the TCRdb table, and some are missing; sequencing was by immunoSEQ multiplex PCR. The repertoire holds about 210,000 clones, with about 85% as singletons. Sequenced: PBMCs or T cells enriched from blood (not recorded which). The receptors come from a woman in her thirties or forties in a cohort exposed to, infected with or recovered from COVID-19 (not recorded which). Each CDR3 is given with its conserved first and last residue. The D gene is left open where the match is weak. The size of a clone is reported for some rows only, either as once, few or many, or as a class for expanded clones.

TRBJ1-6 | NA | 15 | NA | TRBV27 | CASSLNRMGASPLHF | TGTGCCAGCAGTTTGAACAGAATGGGTGCTTCACCCCTCCACTTT
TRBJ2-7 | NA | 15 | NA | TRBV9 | CASSVGGTHDYEQYF | TGTGCCAGCAGCGTAGGGGGGACACACGACTACGAGCAGTACTTC
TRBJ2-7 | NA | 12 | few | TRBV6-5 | CASRGDPYEQYF | TGTGCCAGCAGAGGAGACCCCTACGAGCAGTACTTC
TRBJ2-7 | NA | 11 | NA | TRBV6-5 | CASAVGDEQYF | TGTGCCAGCGCCGTCGGGGACGAGCAGTACTTC
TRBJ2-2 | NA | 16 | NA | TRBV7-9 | CASSRIGHANTGELFF | TGTGCCAGCAGCAGGATTGGACACGCGAACACCGGGGAGCTGTTTTTT
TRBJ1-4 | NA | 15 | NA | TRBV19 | CASSINSGTNEKLFF | TGTGCCAGTAGTATTAACAGCGGAACTAATGAAAAACTGTTTTTT
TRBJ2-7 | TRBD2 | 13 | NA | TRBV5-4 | CASSLRGVGEQYF | TGTGCCAGCAGCTTGCGGGGGGTGGGGGAGCAGTACTTC
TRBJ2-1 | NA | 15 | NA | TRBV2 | CASSTEGNIYNEQFF | TGTGCCAGCAGTACGGAGGGCAATATCTACAATGAGCAGTTCTTC
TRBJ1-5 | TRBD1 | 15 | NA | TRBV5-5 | CASSPTGESNQPQHF | TGTGCCAGCAGCCCGACAGGGGAAAGCAATCAGCCCCAGCATTTT
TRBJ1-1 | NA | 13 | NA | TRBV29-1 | CSVTRPPGTEAFF | TGCAGCGTCACCAGACCCCCGGGCACTGAAGCTTTCTTT
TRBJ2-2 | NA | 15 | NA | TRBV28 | CASSLVGARGGELFF | TGTGCCAGCAGTTTAGTCGGCGCCAGGGGCGGGGAGCTGTTTTTT
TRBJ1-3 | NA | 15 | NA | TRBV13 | CASSLGSGPGNTIYF | TGTGCCAGCAGCTTAGGTTCAGGTCCTGGAAACACCATATATTTT
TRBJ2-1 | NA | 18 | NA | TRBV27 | CASSLFWGPGSSYNEQFF | TGTGCCAGCAGTTTATTTTGGGGCCCCGGGAGCTCCTACAATGAGCAGTTCTTC
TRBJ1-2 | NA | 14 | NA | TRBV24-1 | CATSSRGGDYGYTF | TGTGCCACCAGTTCCCGGGGAGGGGACTATGGCTACACCTTC
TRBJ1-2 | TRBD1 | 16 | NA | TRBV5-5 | CASRPTTGSLNYGYTF | TGTGCCAGCAGACCTACGACAGGGAGCCTTAACTATGGCTACACCTTC
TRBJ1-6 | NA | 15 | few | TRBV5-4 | CASSLGRGRDSPLHF | TGTGCCAGCAGCTTGGGCAGGGGACGTGATTCACCCCTCCACTTT
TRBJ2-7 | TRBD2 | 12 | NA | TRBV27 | CASSAGEAEQYF | TGTGCCAGCTCGGCGGGGGAAGCCGAGCAGTACTTC
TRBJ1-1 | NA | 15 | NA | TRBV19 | CASSDRGHLNTEAFF | TGTGCCAGTAGTGATAGGGGCCACCTGAACACTGAAGCTTTCTTT
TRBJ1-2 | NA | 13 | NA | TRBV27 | CASKRGEWYGYTF | TGTGCCAGCAAACGGGGGGAATGGTATGGCTACACCTTC
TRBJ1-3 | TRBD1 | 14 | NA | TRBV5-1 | CASSWGQGRNTIYF | TGCGCCAGCAGCTGGGGACAGGGGAGAAACACCATATATTTT
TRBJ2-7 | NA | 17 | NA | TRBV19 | CASSDKLQGPYPYEQYF | TGTGCCAGTAGTGACAAACTCCAGGGGCCCTACCCCTACGAGCAGTACTTC
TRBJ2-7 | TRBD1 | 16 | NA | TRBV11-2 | CASSLPHGTGQYEQYF | TGTGCCAGCAGCTTGCCACACGGGACAGGGCAATACGAGCAGTACTTC
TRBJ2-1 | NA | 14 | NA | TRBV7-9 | CASSQTTRSDEQFF | TGTGCCAGCAGCCAAACTACTCGCAGCGATGAGCAGTTCTTC
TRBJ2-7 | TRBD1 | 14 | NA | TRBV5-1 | CASTHAQGAYEQYF | TGCGCCAGCACCCATGCCCAGGGGGCCTACGAGCAGTACTTC
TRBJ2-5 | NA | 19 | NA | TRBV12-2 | CASRLALVAGAWGGETQYF | TGTGCAAGTCGCTTAGCGTTGGTAGCGGGAGCTTGGGGGGGAGAGACCCAGTACTTC
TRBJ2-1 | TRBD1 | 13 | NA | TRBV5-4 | CASVGQARNEQFF | TGTGCCAGTGTGGGACAGGCCCGAAATGAGCAGTTCTTC
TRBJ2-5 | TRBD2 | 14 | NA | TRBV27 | CASSWGGSQETQYF | TGTGCCAGCAGTTGGGGCGGGAGCCAAGAGACCCAGTACTTC
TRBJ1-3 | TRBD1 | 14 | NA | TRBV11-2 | CASSLRTGRNTIYF | TGTGCCAGCAGCCTTCGGACAGGGAGAAACACCATATATTTT
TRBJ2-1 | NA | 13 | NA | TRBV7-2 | CASSRGSYNEQFF | TGTGCCAGCAGCCGGGGGAGTTACAATGAGCAGTTCTTC
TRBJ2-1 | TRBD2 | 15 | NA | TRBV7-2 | CASSIGIAGGIEQFF | TGTGCCAGCAGCATTGGAATAGCGGGAGGCATTGAGCAGTTCTTC
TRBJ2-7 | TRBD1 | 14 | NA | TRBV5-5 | CASSLVPGGNEQYF | TGTGCCAGCAGCTTGGTCCCAGGGGGCAACGAGCAGTACTTC
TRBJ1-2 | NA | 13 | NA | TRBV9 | CASSEPGSYGYTF | TGTGCCAGCAGCGAGCCGGGAAGCTATGGCTACACCTTC
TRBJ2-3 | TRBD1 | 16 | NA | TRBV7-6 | CASSGRTGGVTDTQYF | TGTGCCAGCAGCGGGAGGACAGGGGGCGTCACAGATACGCAGTATTTT
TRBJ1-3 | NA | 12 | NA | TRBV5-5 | CASSPGGSRPDF | TGTGCCAGCAGCCCTGGAGGCAGCCGCCCCGATTTT
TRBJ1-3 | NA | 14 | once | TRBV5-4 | CASSSGFSGNTIYF | TGTGCCAGCAGCTCAGGGTTCAGTGGAAACACCATATATTTT
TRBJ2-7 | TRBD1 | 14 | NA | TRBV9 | CASSPGTGGFEQYF | TGTGCCAGCAGCCCCGGGACAGGTGGTTTCGAGCAGTACTTC
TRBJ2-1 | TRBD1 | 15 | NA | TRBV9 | CASSASGTGVNEQFF | TGTGCCAGCAGCGCCTCCGGGACAGGGGTCAATGAGCAGTTCTTC
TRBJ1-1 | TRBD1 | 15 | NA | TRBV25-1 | CASSYGTGIGTEAFF | TGTGCCAGCAGTTATGGGACAGGTATAGGAACTGAAGCTTTCTTT
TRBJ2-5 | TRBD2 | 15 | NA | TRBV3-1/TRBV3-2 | CASSPLAGKGETQYF | TGTGCCAGCAGCCCGCTAGCGGGGAAGGGGGAGACCCAGTACTTC
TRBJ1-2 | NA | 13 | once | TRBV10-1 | CASSVGTDYGYTF | TGCGCCAGCAGTGTTGGGACTGACTATGGCTACACCTTC
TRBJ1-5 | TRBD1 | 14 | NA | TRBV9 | CASSATGGGQPQHF | TGTGCCAGCAGCGCGACAGGGGGCGGGCAGCCCCAGCATTTT
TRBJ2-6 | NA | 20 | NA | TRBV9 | CASSVVGAGSSSSGANVLTF | TGTGCCAGCAGCGTAGTAGGTGCGGGCAGTTCTAGCTCTGGGGCCAACGTCCTGACTTTC
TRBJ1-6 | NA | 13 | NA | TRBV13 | CASSFERNSPLHF | TGTGCCAGCAGCTTCGAGAGAAATTCACCCCTCCACTTT
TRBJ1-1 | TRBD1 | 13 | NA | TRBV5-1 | CASGGTVNTEAFF | TGCGCCAGCGGCGGGACAGTGAACACTGAAGCTTTCTTT
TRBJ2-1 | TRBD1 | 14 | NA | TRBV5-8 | CASSLRQGYDEQFF | TGTGCCAGCAGCTTAAGACAGGGGTACGATGAGCAGTTCTTC
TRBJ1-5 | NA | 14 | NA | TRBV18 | CASSPGQPNQPQHF | TGTGCCAGCTCCCCCGGACAGCCGAATCAGCCCCAGCATTTT
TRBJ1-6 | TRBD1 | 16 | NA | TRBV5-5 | CASSSTGETYNSPLHF | TGTGCCAGCAGCTCGACAGGGGAAACCTATAATTCACCCCTCCACTTT
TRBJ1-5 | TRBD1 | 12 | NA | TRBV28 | CASRQGSQPQHF | TGTGCCAGCAGACAGGGGAGTCAGCCCCAGCATTTT
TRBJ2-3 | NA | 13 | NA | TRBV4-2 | CASSQERRDTQYF | TGTGCCAGCAGCCAAGAGCGGCGAGATACGCAGTATTTT
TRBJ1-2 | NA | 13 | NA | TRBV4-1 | CASSQAGGSGYTF | TGCGCCAGCAGCCAGGCCGGGGGGTCCGGCTACACCTTC
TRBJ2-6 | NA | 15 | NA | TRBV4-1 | CASSQFGSGANVLTF | TGCGCCAGCAGCCAGTTCGGTTCTGGGGCCAACGTCCTGACTTTC
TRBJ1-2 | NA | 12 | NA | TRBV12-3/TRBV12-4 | CASSFGGYGYTF | TGTGCCAGCAGTTTCGGGGGGTATGGCTACACCTTC
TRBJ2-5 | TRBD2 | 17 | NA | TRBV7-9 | CASSSGLAGGARETQYF | TGTGCCAGCAGCTCAGGACTAGCGGGGGGGGCCAGGGAGACCCAGTACTTC
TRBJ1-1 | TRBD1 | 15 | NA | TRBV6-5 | CASSYPDRGHTEAFF | TGTGCCAGCAGTTACCCGGACAGGGGACACACTGAAGCTTTCTTT
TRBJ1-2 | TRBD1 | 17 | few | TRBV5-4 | CASSRMTGTVANYGYTF | TGTGCCAGCAGCCGAATGACAGGGACCGTAGCTAACTATGGCTACACCTTC
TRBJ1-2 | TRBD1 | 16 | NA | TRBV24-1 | CATSDLRDRENYGYTF | TGTGCCACCAGTGATTTAAGGGACAGGGAGAACTATGGCTACACCTTC
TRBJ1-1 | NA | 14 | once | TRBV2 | CASSDDRSNTEAFF | TGTGCCAGCAGTGATGACAGGTCGAACACTGAAGCTTTCTTT
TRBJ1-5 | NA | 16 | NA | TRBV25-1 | CASTPVSPYSNQPQHF | TGTGCCAGCACCCCCGTGAGCCCATATAGCAATCAGCCCCAGCATTTT
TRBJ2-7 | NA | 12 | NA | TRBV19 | CASSINGDEQYF | TGTGCCAGTAGTATTAACGGGGACGAGCAGTACTTC